These T cell receptor beta chains were read from a single sample in a study of shared clonotypes between healthy human individuals. TCRdb keeps only in-frame clones here, not all; method: immunoSEQ multiplex PCR. The repertoire consists of about 710,000 clones, with 72% occurring once and the leading ten covering around 1.8%. The specimen was memory CD4+ T cells sorted from blood. The source is a woman aged 25 to 39 in good health. The CDR3 runs from the conserved cysteine through the conserved F or W. A D gene is named only where the DNA matches it firmly. Size tells how often a clone was seen (once, few, many) or the class of an expanded clone, and some rows leave it out.

J: TRBJ1-2; V: TRBV5-1; size: NA; D: NA; DNA: TGCGCCAGCAGGCTTGTTATAGATAACTATGGCTACACCTTC; CDR3: CASRLVIDNYGYTF
J: TRBJ2-5; V: TRBV18; size: NA; D: TRBD2; DNA: TGTGCCAGCTCACCAAGTTTTGGAGGGACTAGCGGGAGTAGTAGGCAAGAGACCCAGTACTTC; CDR3: CASSPSFGGTSGSSRQETQYF
J: TRBJ1-1; V: TRBV30; size: NA; D: NA; DNA: TGTGCCGCCCCAGTGGAGGGCCGAGCTTTCTTT; CDR3: CAAPVEGRAFF
J: TRBJ2-1; V: TRBV5-1; size: NA; D: TRBD2; DNA: TGCGCCAGCAGCTTGGCCTGGACTAGCGGGAATCGGGAGCAGTTCTTC; CDR3: CASSLAWTSGNREQFF
J: TRBJ2-3; V: TRBV9; size: NA; D: NA; DNA: TGTGCCAGCAGCCCGGGCCTAGAAGCAGATACGCAGTATTTT; CDR3: CASSPGLEADTQYF
J: TRBJ1-3; V: TRBV29-1; size: NA; D: NA; DNA: TGCAGCGTTCGTCCTGGAGGGAGGGGAAACACCATATATTTT; CDR3: CSVRPGGRGNTIYF
J: TRBJ1-1; V: TRBV4-1; size: NA; D: TRBD1; DNA: TGCGCCAGCAGCCACTCAGGGGCAGGGGGCCTGAGGCACACTGAAGCTTTCTTT; CDR3: CASSHSGAGGLRHTEAFF
J: TRBJ2-5; V: TRBV27; size: NA; D: NA; DNA: TGTGCCAGCAGTTTACGCCCAGGGTTGGAGACCCAGTACTTC; CDR3: CASSLRPGLETQYF
J: TRBJ1-2; V: TRBV5-4; size: NA; D: NA; DNA: TGTGCCAGCAGCTTGGCCCGAGATGGCTACACCTTC; CDR3: CASSLARDGYTF
J: TRBJ1-2; V: TRBV28; size: NA; D: TRBD1; DNA: TGTGCCAGCAGTTTAGGGGGACAGTACTATGGCTACACCTTC; CDR3: CASSLGGQYYGYTF
J: TRBJ1-4; V: TRBV10-3; size: NA; D: NA; DNA: TGTGCCATCAGTGGCGGTCCGGGACAAAAGGGTGAAAAACTGTTTTTT; CDR3: CAISGGPGQKGEKLFF
J: TRBJ2-6; V: TRBV5-1; size: NA; D: NA; DNA: TGCGCCAGCAGCCAGGGGCGGGGTGGATCTGGGGCCAACGTCCTGACTTTC; CDR3: CASSQGRGGSGANVLTF
J: TRBJ1-5; V: TRBV28; size: few; D: NA; DNA: TGTGCCAGCACCGACGTGGGTAGCAATCAGCCCCAGCATTTT; CDR3: CASTDVGSNQPQHF
J: TRBJ2-7; V: TRBV11-2; size: NA; D: TRBD2; DNA: TGTGCCAGCAGCTTAGAAAGCCCGACTAGCGGGAGGGCCAACGAGCAGTACTTC; CDR3: CASSLESPTSGRANEQYF
J: TRBJ2-4; V: TRBV6-1; size: few; D: NA; DNA: TGTGCCGCCCAAAAGACGGAGCTAGCCAAAAACATTCAGTACTTC; CDR3: CAAQKTELAKNIQYF
J: TRBJ2-6; V: TRBV6-5; size: NA; D: NA; DNA: TGTGCCAGCAAGGGGAGCTCTGGGGCCAACGTCCTGACTTTC; CDR3: CASKGSSGANVLTF
J: TRBJ1-3; V: TRBV10-2; size: NA; D: TRBD1; DNA: TGCGCCAGCAGGAAATTGACAGGGCTTGGTGGAAACACCATATATTTT; CDR3: CASRKLTGLGGNTIYF
J: TRBJ1-1; V: TRBV6-4; size: many; D: NA; DNA: TGTGCCAGCAGTGCAGGGGAAAACACTGAAGCTTTCTTT; CDR3: CASSAGENTEAFF
J: TRBJ1-1; V: TRBV28; size: NA; D: NA; DNA: TGTGCCAGCAGTCGGGAGGGCACTGAAGCTTTCTTT; CDR3: CASSREGTEAFF
J: TRBJ2-5; V: TRBV5-1; size: NA; D: NA; DNA: TGCGCCAGCAGCTTGGACTCCGCCCAAGAGACCCAGTACTTC; CDR3: CASSLDSAQETQYF
J: TRBJ2-2; V: TRBV9; size: NA; D: NA; DNA: TGTGCCAGCAGACAAAACAGGGACACCGGGGAGCTGTTTTTT; CDR3: CASRQNRDTGELFF
J: TRBJ2-7; V: TRBV29-1; size: many; D: NA; DNA: TGCAGCGTCCGGGACTGGTCCTACGAGCAGTACTTC; CDR3: CSVRDWSYEQYF
J: TRBJ1-5; V: TRBV4-1; size: NA; D: NA; DNA: TGCGCCAGCAGCCAAGAACCGGGGACCTATAGCAATCAGCCCCAGCATTTT; CDR3: CASSQEPGTYSNQPQHF
J: TRBJ1-1; V: TRBV25-1; size: NA; D: NA; DNA: TGTGCCAGCCGGATGGGGGACTGGGTCGAAGCTTTCTTT; CDR3: CASRMGDWVEAFF
J: TRBJ2-7; V: TRBV7-9; size: NA; D: NA; DNA: TGTGCCAGCAGCTTAGCGGCGTACGCCTCGGGGGAGCAGTACTTC; CDR3: CASSLAAYASGEQYF
J: TRBJ2-5; V: TRBV19; size: NA; D: NA; DNA: TGTGCCAGTAGTTCCCTCGGACCTAGAGGGGAGACCCAGTACTTC; CDR3: CASSSLGPRGETQYF
J: TRBJ1-2; V: TRBV7-8; size: once; D: TRBD1; DNA: TGTGCCAGCAGCCCAAAGACAGGGGTTGGCTACACCTTC; CDR3: CASSPKTGVGYTF
J: TRBJ1-5; V: TRBV4-1; size: few; D: NA; DNA: TGCGCCAGCAGCCAAGATCGCTGGGATGATCAGCCCCAGCATTTT; CDR3: CASSQDRWDDQPQHF
J: TRBJ2-3; V: TRBV21-1; size: NA; D: NA; DNA: TGTGCCAGCAGGCGCACTAGCACAGATACGCAGTATTTT; CDR3: CASRRTSTDTQYF
J: TRBJ2-7; V: TRBV20-1; size: NA; D: NA; DNA: TGCAGTGCTAGAGGAAACTACGAGCAGTACTTC; CDR3: CSARGNYEQYF
J: TRBJ2-7; V: TRBV7-2; size: NA; D: NA; DNA: TGTGCCAGCAGGTCGGGAGCCTACGAGCAGTACTTC; CDR3: CASRSGAYEQYF
J: TRBJ1-1; V: TRBV30; size: NA; D: NA; DNA: TGTGCCTGGAGACACCAAGGACAGAGGAACACTGAAGCTTTCTTT; CDR3: CAWRHQGQRNTEAFF
J: TRBJ2-7; V: TRBV5-1; size: NA; D: TRBD1; DNA: TGCGCCAGCAGCTTGGGCCAGGGGGTCGGGAACGAGCAGTACTTC; CDR3: CASSLGQGVGNEQYF
J: TRBJ1-1; V: TRBV19; size: NA; D: NA; DNA: TGTGCCAGTAGTATTCCGGACCGCCGGAACACTGAAGCTTTCTTT; CDR3: CASSIPDRRNTEAFF
J: TRBJ1-5; V: TRBV6-5; size: NA; D: NA; DNA: TGTGCCAGCAGTCCCACGCAGCCCCAGCATTTT; CDR3: CASSPTQPQHF
J: TRBJ2-7; V: TRBV7-2; size: NA; D: NA; DNA: TGTGCCAGCAGCTTAGAGAGGACCGCCTACGAGCAGTACTTC; CDR3: CASSLERTAYEQYF